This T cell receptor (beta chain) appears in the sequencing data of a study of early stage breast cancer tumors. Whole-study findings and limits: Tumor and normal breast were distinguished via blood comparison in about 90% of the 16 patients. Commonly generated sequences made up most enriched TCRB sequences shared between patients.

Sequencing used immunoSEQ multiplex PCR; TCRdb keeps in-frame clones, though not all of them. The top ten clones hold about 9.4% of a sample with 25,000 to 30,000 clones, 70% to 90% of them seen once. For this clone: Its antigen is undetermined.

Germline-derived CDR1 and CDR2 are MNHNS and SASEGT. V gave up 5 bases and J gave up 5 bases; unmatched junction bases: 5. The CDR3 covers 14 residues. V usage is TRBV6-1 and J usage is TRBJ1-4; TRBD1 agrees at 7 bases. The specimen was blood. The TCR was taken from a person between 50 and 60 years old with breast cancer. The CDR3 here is CASSKGQSNEKLFF. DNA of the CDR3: TGTGCCAGCAGTAAGGGACAGAGCAATGAAAAACTGTTTTTT.